This entry is about one T cell receptor (beta chain). This sample is part of a study of cytomegalovirus exposure and HLA in healthy donors. Amplification used 60 Vbeta primers and 13 Jbeta primers. Libraries were prepared by immunoSEQ multiplex PCR; TCRdb keeps only in-frame clonotypes and omits some of them. The table has about 110,000 clones, 65% to 80% seen once. Germline lookup yields CDR1 SNHLY and CDR2 FYNNEI. This CDR3 is built from 16 residues. With V trimmed by 4 bases and J by 0 bases, 4 bases remained unmatched. The origin of this receptor is a woman between 45 and 65 years old in good health and CMV-seropositive. The chain carries TRBV2 and TRBJ2-2; TRBD1 matches 8 bases. The specimen was PBMCs. In DNA, the CDR3 is TGTGCCAGCAGTGTAGGGACAGGCCCGAACACCGGGGAGCTGTTTTTT. Its translation: CASSVGTGPNTGELFF. Supplemented by reference TRBV2 and TRBJ2-2, the full variable domain reads EPEVTQTPSHQVTQMGQEVILRCVPISNHLYFYWYRQILGQKVEFLVSFYNNEISEKSEIFDDQFSVERPDGSNFTLKIRSTKLEDSAMYFCASSVGTGPNTGELFFGEGSRLTVL.